One sample yielded the 28 T cell receptor beta chains listed below, sequenced in a study of human T cells and chemical hapten exposure. The time point here: patch test 2, 6 weeks after DPC sensitization. Specified treatment: therapeutic diphenylcyclopropenone sensitization with weekly scalp DPC. TCRdb called the RACE reads again in MiXCR, with one record for every CDR3 protein. The sample consists of fewer than 80,000 distinct CDR3 sequences, about a tenth of them appearing once. This material consisted of whole blood, taken in connection with sensitization to the hapten diphenylcyclopropenone (DPC). The receptor set was obtained from a woman aged 50 to 65 with alopecia areata. Some clones in this sample may be carry-over from other donors' samples.

This clonotype has at least ten counts. The V gene is TRBV7-9, the J gene TRBJ2-4, with unresolved D. V lost 6 bases to trimming and J lost 15 bases, with 24 bases between them. The CDR3 consists of 14 residues. Germline loops: CDR1 SEHNR, CDR2 FQNEAQ (reference sequence). In DNA form, the CDR3 reads TGTGCCAGCAGTCCTAACAGCTCTCCATCCTGGTCGTACTTC. This sequence encodes CASSPNSSPSWSYF.

The rearrangement links TRBV29-1 to TRBJ2-3; 7 bases fit TRBD1. Trimming took 6 bases from V and 3 from J; bases not matched to a gene: 9. The germline gives CDR1 SQVTM, CDR2 ANQGSEA. This CDR3 is 14 amino acids long. CDR3 in DNA: TGCAGCGTGAGAACAGGGGTGGGAACAGATACGCAGTATTTT. It translates to CSVRTGVGTDTQYF.

Many counts were recorded for this clonotype. J is TRBJ1-2 and V is TRBV21-1; the table's D call TRBD1 went unverified against the DNA. TRBV21-1 is recorded as a pseudogene. The CDR3 has 18 amino acids. The CDR3 loop is CASSNAGDSAKRNYGYTF. The CDR3 DNA is TGTGCCAGCAGCAATGCCGGGGATTCTGCCAAACGAAACTATGGCTACACCTTC.

This clonotype was seen many times. The chain combines TRBV6-1 with TRBJ2-7, with 7 bases identical to TRBD2. The germline V gene encodes CDR1 MNHNS and CDR2 SASEGT. The V gene end was trimmed by 1 base and the J gene end by 4 bases; junction bases not matched to a gene: 10. The length of the CDR3 is 16 residues. The CDR3 loop is CASSEEASSGGYEQYF. Written as DNA, the CDR3 is TGTGCCAGCAGTGAAGAGGCGTCTAGCGGAGGTTACGAGCAGTACTTC.

The V and J genes are TRBV29-1 and TRBJ2-3, with 7 bases matching TRBD2. From germline, CDR1 is SQVTM and CDR2 ANQGSEA. There are 12 residues in the CDR3. DNA of the CDR3: TGCTCTGTGGGCGGGAGAGGAGATACGCAGTATTTT. Translation gives CSVGGRGDTQYF.

This clonotype was seen repeatedly, ten times or more. The rearrangement uses TRBV20-1 and TRBJ2-5; 9 positions match TRBD1. This CDR3 contains 15 residues. The trim removed 4 bases at V and 1 base at J, leaving 7 bases unmatched. The germline CDR1 and CDR2 sequences are DFQATT and SNEGSKA (reference sequence). Written as DNA, the CDR3 is TGCAGTGCTATCCGGGACAGGGCTTTCCAAGAGACCCAGTACTTC. Translating it yields CSAIRDRAFQETQYF.

This clonotype was counted at least ten times. The chain uses TRBV6-4 and TRBJ2-1; 8 nucleotides line up with TRBD2. Germline V gives CDR1 MRHNA, CDR2 SNTAGT. The CDR3 runs 15 residues. The V segment lost 0 bases and the J segment 7 bases; nucleotides outside the gene matches: 5. As DNA, the CDR3 is TGTGCCAGCAGTGACTCGGGACTAGTTACGAATGAGCAGTTCTTC. This translates into CASSDSGLVTNEQFF.

CDR3 loop: CASSFGWGLNTEAFF. The CDR3 coding sequence is TGTGCCAGCAGCTTTGGATGGGGGCTGAACACTGAAGCTTTCTTT. J is TRBJ1-1 and V is TRBV5-5, with TRBD1 as a possible D gene (6 bases). CDR3 size: 15 residues. Germline V lookup: CDR1 SGHKS, CDR2 YYEKEE (reference sequence). V was pared by 2 bases and J by 0 bases, with 11 bases between.

This clonotype was detected only a few times. This chain uses TRBV29-1 with TRBJ1-5; TRBD1 might be the D (6 bases). Germline V lookup: CDR1 SQVTM, CDR2 ANQGSEA. Trimming pared 6 bases from V and 5 bases from J, leaving 14 bases between. CDR3 length: 13 residues. The CDR3 is CSVAGTRDQPQHF. CDR3 DNA: TGCAGCGTAGCCGGGACAAGAGATCAGCCCCAGCATTTT. The variable domain in full, completed from reference TRBV29-1 and TRBJ1-5, reads SAVISQKPSRDICQRGTSLTIQCQVDSQVTMMFWYRQQPGQSLTLIATANQGSEATYESGFVIDKFPISRPNLTFSTLTVSNMSPEDSSIYLCSVAGTRDQPQHFGDGTRLSIL.

In this sample, this clonotype turned up a few times. V is TRBV19 and J is TRBJ2-1; a weak D match, TRBD1 (6 bases). The CDR3 contains 16 residues. Trimming took 2 bases from V and 0 from J, leaving 11 bases between them. The V gene's germline CDR1 is LNHDA and CDR2 SQIVND (reference sequence). The CDR3: CASSISADSSYNEQFF. Here the CDR3 DNA reads TGTGCCAGTAGTATATCGGCGGACAGCTCCTACAATGAGCAGTTCTTC.

This clonotype was recorded many times. The chain couples TRBV20-1 to TRBJ2-2, with D uncertain. Germline loops: CDR1 DFQATT, CDR2 SNEGSKA (reference sequence). V was cut by 3 bases and J by 3 bases, with 8 bases left in between. This CDR3 contains 13 residues. The DNA of the CDR3 is TGCAGTGCTAGGCAGCGTTACACCGGGGAGCTGTTTTTT. Its protein is CSARQRYTGELFF.

J is TRBJ2-7 and V is TRBV5-4; TRBD1 aligns across 9 bases. Germline assignment: CDR1 SGHNT and CDR2 YYREEE (reference sequence). The CDR3 sequence is 13 residues long. J was trimmed by 5 bases and V by 5 bases; bases with no gene match: 5. As DNA, the CDR3 is TGTGCCAGCAGTTCCACAGGGGGCGACGAGCAGTACTTC. This encodes CASSSTGGDEQYF.

This clonotype was seen a few times. The rearrangement joins TRBV7-9 to TRBJ2-1, with 7 bases aligning to TRBD1. The germline gives CDR1 SEHNR, CDR2 FQNEAQ (reference sequence). This CDR3 is built from 15 residues. The trim removed 1 base at V and 4 bases at J, leaving 4 bases unmatched. CDR3 loop: CASSLVGRGYNEQFF. The CDR3 region has the DNA TGTGCCAGCAGCTTAGTTGGCAGGGGGTACAATGAGCAGTTCTTC.

This clonotype showed up many times. The V call is TRBV5-5, the J call TRBJ1-1; D might be TRBD1 (6 bases). CDR3 length equals 15 residues. Germline CDR1 SGHKS, CDR2 YYEKEE (reference sequence). Trimming removed 4 bases from V and 0 bases from J, with 13 bases in between. CDR3 in amino acids: CASSNGQSMNTEAFF. CDR3 nucleotides: TGTGCCAGCAGCAACGGACAGTCGATGAACACTGAAGCTTTCTTT. The entire variable domain, with the rest obtained from reference TRBV5-5 and TRBJ1-1, is as follows: DAGVTQSPTHLIKTRGQQVTLRCSPISGHKSVSWYQQVLGQGPQFIFQYYEKEERGRGNFPDRFSARQFPNYSSELNVNALLLGDSALYLCASSNGQSMNTEAFFGQGTRLTVV.

This clonotype was recorded at least ten times. The genes are TRBV19 and TRBJ1-4; the D gene is possibly TRBD1 (5 bases). Germline V gene sequence: CDR1 LNHDA, CDR2 SQIVND (reference sequence). The length of the CDR3 is 16 residues. With 5 bases removed from V and 8 bases from J, the gap between germline ends came to 21 bases. This CDR3 reads CASSGSRDPIAEKLFF. The CDR3 DNA reads as TGTGCCAGTAGTGGCTCCCGGGACCCCATAGCGGAAAAACTGTTTTTT.

This clonotype was seen at least ten times. The V and J genes are TRBV6-6 and TRBJ2-7; 13 positions match TRBD2. Germline assignment: CDR1 MNHNY and CDR2 SVGAGI (reference sequence). The CDR3 sequence is 15 residues long. Germline trimming cut 5 bases from V and 4 bases from J; bases unmatched to any gene: 5. For the CDR3, the DNA is TGTGCCAGCAGTCCACTAGCGGGAGGGCCTTACGAGCAGTACTTC. Translating it yields CASSPLAGGPYEQYF.

This clonotype came up many times. The V and J genes are TRBV12-3 or TRBV12-4 and TRBJ2-1; the D is unclear. The germline V and J ends were trimmed by 1 base and 8 bases, with 9 bases remaining between them. The CDR3 has 13 residues. CDR3 protein: CASSLGARDEQFF. The CDR3 DNA follows: TGTGCCAGCAGTTTAGGGGCCCGCGATGAGCAGTTCTTC.

In its sample, this clonotype was seen many times. The chain combines TRBV7-3 with TRBJ1-6, with a weak D call TRBD1 (5 bases). Germline V gene data show CDR1 as SGHTA and CDR2 as FQGTGA. V gave up 6 bases and J gave up 4 bases, with 13 bases separating them. CDR3 length equals 15 residues. The CDR3 loop is CASSETGAYNSPLHF. CDR3 sequence (DNA): TGTGCCAGCAGTGAAACAGGAGCGTATAATTCACCCCTCCACTTT.

This clonotype has at least ten counts. The chain joins TRBV7-2 to TRBJ2-3; perhaps D is TRBD1 or TRBD2 (5 bases each). Trimming took 4 bases from V and 3 from J, leaving 23 bases between them. The CDR3 contains 18 residues. Germline-derived CDR1 and CDR2 are SGHTA and FQGNSA. CDR3 residues: CASSSPGRSSRITDTQYF. As DNA, the CDR3 is TGTGCCAGCAGCTCCCCGGGGCGGTCTAGCAGAATTACAGATACGCAGTATTTT.

This clonotype was counted at least ten times. This chain joins TRBV11-2 and TRBJ2-7; 7 positions agree with TRBD1. Germline V gives CDR1 SGHAT, CDR2 FQNNGV. This CDR3 has 15 residues. J lost 1 base, V lost 8 bases, and 11 bases had no gene match. For the CDR3, the DNA is TGTGCCAGCGGGCGGGCAGGGGGTGTTTCCTACGAGCAGTACTTC. Protein product: CASGRAGGVSYEQYF.

The chain links TRBV20-1 to TRBJ2-3; maybe TRBD2 (5 bases). The CDR3 contains 15 residues. V was cut by 1 base and J by 4 bases, with 15 bases left in between. CDR1 is DFQATT and CDR2 is SNEGSKA in the germline V gene (reference sequence). For the CDR3, the DNA is TGCAGTGCTAGAGTGCCCAGCGGTCTCTCAGATACGCAGTATTTT. Protein product: CSARVPSGLSDTQYF.

This clonotype was seen repeatedly, ten times or more. The chain has TRBV18 and TRBJ2-7; tentatively, D is TRBD1 (6 bases). The V end lost 3 bases, the J end lost 5 bases, and 14 bases lay between the germline ends. The V gene's germline CDR1 is KGHSH and CDR2 LQKENI. This CDR3 has 14 residues. The CDR3 sequence is CASSPGTSVHEQYF. CDR3 bases: TGTGCCAGCTCACCCGGGACATCAGTCCACGAGCAGTACTTC.

This clonotype was counted at least ten times. The chain is built from TRBV7-9 and TRBJ1-1; possibly TRBD1 for D (6 bases). V lost 3 bases and J lost 8, with 13 bases in between. This CDR3 contains 13 residues. CDR1 and CDR2 from the germline V gene are SEHNR and FQNEAQ (reference sequence). This chain's CDR3 is CASSLGGDREAFF. As DNA, the CDR3 is TGTGCCAGCAGCTTGGGGGGCGACAGAGAAGCTTTCTTT.

The J gene is TRBJ2-1, the V gene TRBV12-3 or TRBV12-4; D gene uncertain. V was shortened by 10 bases and J by 4 bases, with 14 bases between the two germline ends. The CDR3 is 13 residues long. CDR3 amino acids: CATRTTTYNEQFF. DNA of the CDR3: TGTGCCACCCGAACGACAACGTACAATGAGCAGTTCTTC.

This clonotype was found many times. The gene calls are TRBV14 and TRBJ2-7, with 8 positions matching TRBD2. The CDR3 loop spans 15 amino acids. V dropped 4 bases and J dropped 2; count of bases not matched to a gene: 7. CDR1 is SGHDN, CDR2 FVKESK, per germline. The CDR3 sequence: CASSRVSGVTYEQYF. The CDR3 DNA reads TGTGCCAGCAGCCGGGTTAGCGGGGTGACCTACGAGCAGTACTTC.

The chain recombines TRBV6-5 with TRBJ1-2; 9 bases fit TRBD1. The junction had 7 bases not matched to a gene; V was cut back by 4 bases and J by 4 bases. CDR3 length equals 15 residues. Germline assignment: CDR1 MNHEY and CDR2 SVGAGI. The CDR3 spells CASSSGTGTLYGYTF. The CDR3 bases are TGTGCCAGCAGTTCCGGGACAGGGACCCTCTATGGCTACACCTTC.

The chain recombines TRBV20-1 with TRBJ2-5; D remains ambiguous. V was trimmed by 1 base and J by 1 base, leaving 10 bases between them. The CDR3 length is 14 residues. Looked up from germline, CDR1 is DFQATT and CDR2 is SNEGSKA (reference sequence). The CDR3 DNA follows: TGCAGTGCTAGAGGAGGAGTGGCCCAAGAGACCCAGTACTTC. Its translation is CSARGGVAQETQYF.

This clonotype was seen many times. CDR3 sequence: CSAGPSLAKNIQYF. Written as DNA, the CDR3 is TGCAGTGCTGGGCCCTCTCTCGCCAAAAACATTCAGTACTTC. V gene TRBV20-1 combines with J gene TRBJ2-4, with D unclear. The V gene's germline CDR1 is DFQATT and CDR2 SNEGSKA (reference sequence). V was shortened by 5 bases and J by 1 base, with 12 bases between the two germline ends. The CDR3 has 14 amino acids.